Reported below is one T cell receptor beta chain. Treatment: preoperative locoregional IRX-2 cytokine immunotherapy. Measured with immunoSEQ multiplex PCR; TCRdb has only the in-frame clones, and not every one. This table holds roughly 99,000 clones, roughly 89% found once. This sample is drawn from a study of preoperative IRX-2 immunotherapy in early breast cancer. V lost 6 bases to trimming and J lost 6 bases; unmatched junction nucleotides: 8. The CDR3 loop spans 15 amino acids. J is TRBJ1-2 and V is TRBV6-7; the match to TRBD1 covers 12 bases. TRBV6-7 is assigned to the ORF class and has an uncertain function. Sequencing was performed on tumor tissue, taken after IRX-2 immunotherapy. The clonotype originates from a human donor with breast cancer. The CDR3 sequence: CASRKPGQGANGYTF. The CDR3 nucleotides are TGTGCCAGCAGAAAGCCGGGACAGGGGGCCAATGGCTACACCTTC.